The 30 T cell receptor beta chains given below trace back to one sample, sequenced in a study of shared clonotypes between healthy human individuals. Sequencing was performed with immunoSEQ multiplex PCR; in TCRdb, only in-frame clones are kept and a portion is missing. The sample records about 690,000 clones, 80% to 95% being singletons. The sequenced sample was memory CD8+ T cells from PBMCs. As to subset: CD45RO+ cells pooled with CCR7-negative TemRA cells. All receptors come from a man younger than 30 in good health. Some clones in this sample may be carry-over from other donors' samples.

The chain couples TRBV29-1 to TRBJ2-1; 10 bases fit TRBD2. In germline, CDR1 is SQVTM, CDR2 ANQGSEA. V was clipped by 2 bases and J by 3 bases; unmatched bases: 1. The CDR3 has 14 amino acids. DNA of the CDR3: TGCAGCGTTGAAAAGCGGGAGGGCTACAATGAGCAGTTCTTC. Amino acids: CSVEKREGYNEQFF.

The chain's CDR3 is CASSEAGYEQYF. CDR3 nucleotides: TGTGCCAGCAGCGAGGCCGGCTACGAGCAGTACTTC. V gene TRBV7-9 combines with J gene TRBJ2-7; D gene uncertain. Trimming cost V 5 bases and J 3 bases, with 8 bases left between them. Per the germline V gene, CDR1 is SEHNR and CDR2 is FQNEAQ (reference sequence). The CDR3 loop spans 12 amino acids.

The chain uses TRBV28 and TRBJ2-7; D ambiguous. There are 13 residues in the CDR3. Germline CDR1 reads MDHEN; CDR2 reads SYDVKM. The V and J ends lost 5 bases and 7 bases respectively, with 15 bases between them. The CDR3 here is CASSLHGGSEQYF. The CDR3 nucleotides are TGTGCCAGCAGTCTTCACGGTGGGTCTGAGCAGTACTTC.

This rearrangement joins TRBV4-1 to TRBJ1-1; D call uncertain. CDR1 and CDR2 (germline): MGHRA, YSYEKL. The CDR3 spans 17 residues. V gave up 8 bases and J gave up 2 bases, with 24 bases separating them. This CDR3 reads CASARARPSLRNTEAFF. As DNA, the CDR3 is TGCGCCAGCGCGAGGGCCCGTCCTTCCCTACGAAACACTGAAGCTTTCTTT.

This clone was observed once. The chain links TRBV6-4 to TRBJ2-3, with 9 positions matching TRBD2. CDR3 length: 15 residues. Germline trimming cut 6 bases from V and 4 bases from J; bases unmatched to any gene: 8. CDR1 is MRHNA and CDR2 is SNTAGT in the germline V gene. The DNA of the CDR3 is TGTGCCAGCAGGGGTGGTAGCGGGAGCCCAGATACGCAGTATTTT. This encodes CASRGGSGSPDTQYF.

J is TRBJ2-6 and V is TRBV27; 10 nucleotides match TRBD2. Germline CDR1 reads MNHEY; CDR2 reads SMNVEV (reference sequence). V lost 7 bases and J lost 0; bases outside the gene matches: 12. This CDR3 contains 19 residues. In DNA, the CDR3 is TGTGCCAGCATCCCAACTGCTAGCGGGGGCTACTCTGGGGCCAACGTCCTGACTTTC. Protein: CASIPTASGGYSGANVLTF.

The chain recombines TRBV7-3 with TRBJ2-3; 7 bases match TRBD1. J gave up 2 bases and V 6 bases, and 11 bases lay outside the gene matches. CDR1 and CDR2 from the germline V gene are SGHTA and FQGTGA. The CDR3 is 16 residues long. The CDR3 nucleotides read TGTGCCAGCAGGTCTCCTGGGACAGCGGCCACAGATACGCAGTATTTT. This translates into CASRSPGTAATDTQYF.

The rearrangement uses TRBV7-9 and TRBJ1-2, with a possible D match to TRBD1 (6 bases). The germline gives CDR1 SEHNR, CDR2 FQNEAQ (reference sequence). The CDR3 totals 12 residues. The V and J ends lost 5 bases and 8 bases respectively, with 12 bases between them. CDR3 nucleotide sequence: TGTGCCAGCAGCCTCGGGGGGGGCGGCTACACCTTC. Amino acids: CASSLGGGGYTF.

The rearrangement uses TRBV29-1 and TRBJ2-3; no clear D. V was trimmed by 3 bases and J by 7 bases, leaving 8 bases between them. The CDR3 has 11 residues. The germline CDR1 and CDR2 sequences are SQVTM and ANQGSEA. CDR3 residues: CSVDHLYTQYF. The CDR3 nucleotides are TGCAGCGTTGACCATCTCTATACGCAGTATTTT.

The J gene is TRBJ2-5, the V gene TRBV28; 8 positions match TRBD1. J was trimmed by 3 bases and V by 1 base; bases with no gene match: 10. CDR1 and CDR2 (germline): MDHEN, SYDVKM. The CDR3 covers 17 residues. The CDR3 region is CASSLSAGQGTKETQYF. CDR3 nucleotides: TGTGCCAGCAGTTTATCGGCCGGACAGGGAACGAAAGAGACCCAGTACTTC.

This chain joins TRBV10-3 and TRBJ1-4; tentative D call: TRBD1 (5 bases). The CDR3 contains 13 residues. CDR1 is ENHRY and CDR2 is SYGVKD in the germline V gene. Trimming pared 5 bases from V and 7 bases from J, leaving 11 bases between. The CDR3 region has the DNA TGTGCCATCAGTAGAGACAGTAGTGAAAAACTGTTTTTT. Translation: CAISRDSSEKLFF.

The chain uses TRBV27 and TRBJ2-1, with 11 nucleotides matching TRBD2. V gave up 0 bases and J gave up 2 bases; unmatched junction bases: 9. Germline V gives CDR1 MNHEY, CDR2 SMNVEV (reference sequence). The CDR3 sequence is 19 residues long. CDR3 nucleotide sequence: TGTGCCAGCAGTTTATCGCCTCCTGGGACTAGCGGAACCTACAATGAGCAGTTCTTC. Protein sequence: CASSLSPPGTSGTYNEQFF.

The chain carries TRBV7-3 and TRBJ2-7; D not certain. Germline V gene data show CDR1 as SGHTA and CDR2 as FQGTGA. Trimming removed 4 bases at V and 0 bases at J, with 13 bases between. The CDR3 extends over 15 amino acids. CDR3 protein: CASSSGLLSSYEQYF. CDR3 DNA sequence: TGTGCCAGCAGCTCTGGGCTACTGAGCTCCTACGAGCAGTACTTC.

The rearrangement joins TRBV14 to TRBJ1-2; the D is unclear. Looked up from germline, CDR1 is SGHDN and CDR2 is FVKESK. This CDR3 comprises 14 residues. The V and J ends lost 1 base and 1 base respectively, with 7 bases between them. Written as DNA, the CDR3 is TGTGCCAGCAGCCAAGGGGATTATAACTATGGCTACACCTTC. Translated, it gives CASSQGDYNYGYTF.

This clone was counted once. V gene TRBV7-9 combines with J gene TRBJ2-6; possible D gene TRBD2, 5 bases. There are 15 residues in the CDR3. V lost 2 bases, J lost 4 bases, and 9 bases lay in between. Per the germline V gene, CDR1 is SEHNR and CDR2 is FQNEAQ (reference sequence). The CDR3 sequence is CASSLPGSGANVLTF. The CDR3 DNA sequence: TGTGCCAGCAGCTTACCGGGGTCCGGGGCCAACGTCCTGACTTTC.

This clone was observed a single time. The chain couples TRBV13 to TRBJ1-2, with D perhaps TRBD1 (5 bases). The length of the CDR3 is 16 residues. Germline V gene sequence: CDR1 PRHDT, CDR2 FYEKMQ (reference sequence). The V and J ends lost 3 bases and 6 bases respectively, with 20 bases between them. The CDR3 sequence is CASSLGRMPRDDGYTF. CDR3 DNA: TGTGCCAGCAGCTTGGGCAGAATGCCTAGGGACGATGGCTACACCTTC.

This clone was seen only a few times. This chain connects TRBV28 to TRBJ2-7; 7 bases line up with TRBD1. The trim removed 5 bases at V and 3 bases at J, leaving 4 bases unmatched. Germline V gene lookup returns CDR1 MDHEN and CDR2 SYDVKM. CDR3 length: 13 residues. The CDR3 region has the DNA TGTGCCAGCAGTGACAGGGCCTACTACGAGCAGTACTTC. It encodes CASSDRAYYEQYF.

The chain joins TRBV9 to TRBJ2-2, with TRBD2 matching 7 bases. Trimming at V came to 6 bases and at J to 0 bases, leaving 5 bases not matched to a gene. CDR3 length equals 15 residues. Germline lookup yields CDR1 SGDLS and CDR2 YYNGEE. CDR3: CASNGLVPNTGELFF. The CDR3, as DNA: TGTGCCAGCAACGGACTAGTCCCGAACACCGGGGAGCTGTTTTTT.

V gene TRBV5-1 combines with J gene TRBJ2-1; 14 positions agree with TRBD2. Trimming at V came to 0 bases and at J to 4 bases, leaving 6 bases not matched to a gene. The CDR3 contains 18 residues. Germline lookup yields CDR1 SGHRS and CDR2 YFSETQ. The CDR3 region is CASSLDHRLAGGYNEQFF. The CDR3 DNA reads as TGCGCCAGCAGCTTGGACCATCGACTAGCGGGAGGGTACAATGAGCAGTTCTTC.

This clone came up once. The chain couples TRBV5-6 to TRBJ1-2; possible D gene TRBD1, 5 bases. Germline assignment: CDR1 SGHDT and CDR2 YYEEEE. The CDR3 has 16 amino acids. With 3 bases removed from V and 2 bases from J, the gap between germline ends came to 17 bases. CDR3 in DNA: TGTGCCAGCAGCTCGCTGACAGAAAATCCCAACTATGGCTACACCTTC. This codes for CASSSLTENPNYGYTF.

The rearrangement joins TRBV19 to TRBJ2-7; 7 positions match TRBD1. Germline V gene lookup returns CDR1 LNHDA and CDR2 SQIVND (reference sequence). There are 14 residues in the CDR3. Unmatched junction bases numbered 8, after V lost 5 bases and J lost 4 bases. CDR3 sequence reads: CASSFRTGDYEQYF. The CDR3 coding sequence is TGTGCCAGTAGTTTCAGGACAGGCGATTACGAGCAGTACTTC.

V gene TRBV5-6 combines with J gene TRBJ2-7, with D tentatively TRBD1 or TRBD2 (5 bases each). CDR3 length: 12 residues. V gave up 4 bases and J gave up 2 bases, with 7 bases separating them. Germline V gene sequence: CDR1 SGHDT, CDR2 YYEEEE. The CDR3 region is CASSRDPYEQYF. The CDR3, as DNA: TGTGCCAGCAGCAGGGACCCCTACGAGCAGTACTTC.

As DNA, the CDR3 is TGTGCCAGCAACGGCCTATCGGCGGAGCAGTTCTTC. Translation: CASNGLSAEQFF. This chain connects TRBV6-1 to TRBJ2-1; no clear D gene. The V end lost 7 bases, the J end lost 10 bases, and 14 bases lay between the germline ends. The length of the CDR3 is 12 residues. The germline V gene has CDR1 MNHNS and CDR2 SASEGT.

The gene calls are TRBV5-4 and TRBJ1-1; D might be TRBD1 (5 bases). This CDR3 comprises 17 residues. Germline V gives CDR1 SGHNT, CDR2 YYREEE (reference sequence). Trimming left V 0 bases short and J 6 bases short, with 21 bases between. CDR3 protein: CASSLVVVKGQSAEAFF. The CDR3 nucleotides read TGTGCCAGCAGCTTGGTGGTGGTTAAAGGACAAAGCGCTGAAGCTTTCTTT.

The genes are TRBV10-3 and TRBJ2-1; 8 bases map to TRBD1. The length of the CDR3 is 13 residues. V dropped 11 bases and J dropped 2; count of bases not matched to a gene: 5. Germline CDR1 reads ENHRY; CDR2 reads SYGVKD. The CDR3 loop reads CAATGDPYNEQFF. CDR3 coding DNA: TGTGCCGCGACAGGGGATCCCTACAATGAGCAGTTCTTC.

The CDR3 nucleotides read TGCGCCAGCAGCCAAGAAGGCGGAGAGGGCACCGGGGAGCTGTTTTTT. Translation gives CASSQEGGEGTGELFF. V usage is TRBV4-3 and J usage is TRBJ2-2, with D possibly matching TRBD2 (5 bases). The CDR3 spans 16 residues. The V and J ends lost 0 bases and 4 bases respectively, with 12 bases between them. Germline loops: CDR1 LGHNA, CDR2 YSLEER.

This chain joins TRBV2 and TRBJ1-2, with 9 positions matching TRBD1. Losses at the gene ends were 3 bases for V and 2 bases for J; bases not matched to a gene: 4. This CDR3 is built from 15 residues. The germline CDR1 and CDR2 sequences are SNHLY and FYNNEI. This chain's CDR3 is CASSEGQGLNYGYTF. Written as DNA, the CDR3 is TGTGCCAGCAGTGAGGGACAGGGACTAAACTATGGCTACACCTTC.

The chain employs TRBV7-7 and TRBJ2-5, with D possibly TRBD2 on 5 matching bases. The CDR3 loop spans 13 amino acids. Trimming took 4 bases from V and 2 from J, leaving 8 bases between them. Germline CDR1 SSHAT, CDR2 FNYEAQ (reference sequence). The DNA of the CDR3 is TGTGCCAGCAGCTCGAGGGCACAAGAGACCCAGTACTTC. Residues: CASSSRAQETQYF.

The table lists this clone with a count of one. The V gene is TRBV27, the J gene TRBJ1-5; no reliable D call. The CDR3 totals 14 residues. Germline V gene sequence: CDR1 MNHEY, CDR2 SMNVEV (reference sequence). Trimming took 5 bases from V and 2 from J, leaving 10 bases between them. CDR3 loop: CASSRAGGNQPQHF. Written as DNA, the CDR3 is TGTGCCAGCAGTCGGGCGGGCGGCAATCAGCCCCAGCATTTT.

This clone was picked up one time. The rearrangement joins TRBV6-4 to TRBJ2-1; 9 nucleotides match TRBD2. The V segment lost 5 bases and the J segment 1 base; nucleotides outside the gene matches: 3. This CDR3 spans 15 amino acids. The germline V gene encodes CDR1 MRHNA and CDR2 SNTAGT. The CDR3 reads CASSIGLASYNEQFF. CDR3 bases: TGTGCCAGCAGTATTGGACTAGCGTCCTACAATGAGCAGTTCTTC.